The sequence of this TCR beta chain was determined in a study of shared clonotypes between healthy human individuals. Assay used: immunoSEQ multiplex PCR; TCRdb lists only in-frame clones, some missing. The top ten hold 0.3% of the sample, which has 550,000 to 600,000 clones, roughly 98% seen once. A remark on this clone: Its antigen is unknown.

It was CD45RO-negative cells, positively selected for CCR7, that made up naive CD8 cells, with terminally differentiated effector memory CD45RA+ cells excluded. The CDR3 loop spans 14 amino acids. V was pared by 3 bases and J by 1 base, with 9 bases between. Germline V gene data show CDR1 as KGHSH and CDR2 as LQKENI. Broader study findings: A reduction in generation probabilities was seen for non-shared clonotypes relative to those shared by all four donors.

This TCR derives from a man in his thirties or forties in good health. Sequencing was done on a sample of naive CD8+ T cells sorted from blood. The chain recombines TRBV18 with TRBJ2-5, with D unclear. CDR3 bases: TGTGCCAGCTCACCTACTGTAATCCAAGAGACCCAGTACTTC. Its protein product is CASSPTVIQETQYF.